This T cell receptor beta chain was sequenced during a study of T-cell memory formation after mild COVID-19. For the study at large: TCR clusters largely stayed donor specific.

Trimming removed 6 bases at V and 1 base at J, with 21 bases between. The germline gives CDR1 SGDLS, CDR2 YYNGEE. The CDR3 has 17 residues. Details on this clonotype: The antigen remains undetermined.

Study-level results: CD4+ contracting clones were mainly CM and EM; CD8+ ones, EMRA.

TCRdb recomputed calls from the 5' RACE reads with MiXCR, one row per CDR3 protein. Of around 200,000 distinct CDR3 sequences listed, around 25% were seen once; the top ten hold about an eighth. The specimen sequenced was PBMCs or a T cell subset sorted from them (not recorded which). The clonotype was recovered from an adult woman who had mild COVID-19 (a few samples of this study predate the infection). Cell type and time point are not known. The chain is built from TRBV9 and TRBJ2-3; D perhaps matches TRBD2 (6 bases). The CDR3 DNA reads as TGTGCCAGCACAAACCGGAGTGGGAGGCCTGGCACAGATACGCAGTATTTT. Translated, it gives CASTNRSGRPGTDTQYF.